This T cell receptor (beta chain) was captured in a study of blood T cell repertoires in COVID-19. Study-level background: PBMCs, B-cell-depleted T cells, or T cells provided the cDNA or gDNA that made up the material.

In the source study's methods: Quantification of nucleated cells was approximated via reference gene primer amplification. TCRdb's copy holds only in-frame clones and misses some; the assay was immunoSEQ multiplex PCR. The V and J calls and clone size are taken from that table; D and trimming were inferred from the DNA. The sample includes about 63,000 clones, around 80% of them seen just once. The cohort comprised adults aged 18 to 89 years residing in 20 to 30 US areas. Trimming took off 0 bases at V and 1 base at J, with 11 bases between the two ends. The CDR3 runs to 16 residues. CDR1 and CDR2 (germline): LGHNA, YNFKEQ.

The sequenced material came from PBMCs or T cells enriched from blood (not recorded which). The TCR originated in a woman aged 40 to 50 with acute COVID-19. This chain joins TRBV4-2 and TRBJ2-3, with D possibly matching TRBD2 (5 bases). CDR3 amino acids: CASSQEEAAGTDTQYF. CDR3 bases: TGTGCCAGCAGCCAAGAAGAAGCGGCCGGCACAGATACGCAGTATTTT.